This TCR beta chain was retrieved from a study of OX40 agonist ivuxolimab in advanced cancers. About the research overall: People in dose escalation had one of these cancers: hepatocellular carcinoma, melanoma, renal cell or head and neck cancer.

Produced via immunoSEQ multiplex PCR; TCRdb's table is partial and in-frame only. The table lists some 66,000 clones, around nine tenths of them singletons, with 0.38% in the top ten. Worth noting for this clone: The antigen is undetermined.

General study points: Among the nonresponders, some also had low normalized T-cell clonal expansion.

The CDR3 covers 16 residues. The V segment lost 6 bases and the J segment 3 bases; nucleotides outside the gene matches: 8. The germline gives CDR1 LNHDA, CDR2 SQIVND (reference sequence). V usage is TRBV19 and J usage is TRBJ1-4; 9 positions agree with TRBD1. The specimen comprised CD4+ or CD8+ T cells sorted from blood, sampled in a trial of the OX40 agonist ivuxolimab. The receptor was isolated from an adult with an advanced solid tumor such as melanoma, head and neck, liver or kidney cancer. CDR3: CASSGDRATPNEKLFF. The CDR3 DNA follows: TGTGCCAGTAGCGGGGACAGGGCTACCCCTAATGAAAAACTGTTTTTT.